The source of this T cell receptor (beta chain) is a study of control samples from healthy donors and cancer patients. Germline V lookup: CDR1 SGHTA, CDR2 FQGTGA. This CDR3 region has 13 residues. Note on this clone: Mismatch with germline at one junction end may stem from a read error.

TCRdb keeps only in-frame clones here, not all; method: immunoSEQ multiplex PCR. The sample has roughly 120,000 clones; roughly 94% are singletons. The sequenced material came from blood. This receptor was taken from a young man in good health. The gene calls are TRBV7-3 and TRBJ2-7; tentatively, D is TRBD2 (6 bases). CDR3 sequence reads: CASSLYFSGEQCF. CDR3 DNA sequence: TGTGCCAGCAGCTTATATTTTAGCGGCGAGCAGTGCTTC.